The text below deals with one TCR beta chain. This record belongs to a study of human T cells and chemical hapten exposure. The library attached unique molecular identifiers to individual cDNA molecules. MiXCR was run by TCRdb on the RACE reads, yielding one entry per CDR3 protein. The repertoire holds under 200,000 distinct CDR3 sequences, with around 30% as singletons. Time point of the sample: pre-sensitization, week 0. Indicated treatment: therapeutic diphenylcyclopropenone sensitization with weekly scalp DPC. Total RNA was isolated from whole blood that had not been fractionated. V trimming: 3 bases; J trimming: 2 bases; junction bases outside the gene matches: 8. CDR1 MDHEN and CDR2 SYDVKM come from the germline V gene. The CDR3 runs to 16 residues.

V is TRBV28 and J is TRBJ2-7; 9 bases fit TRBD1. This TCR derives from a woman between 25 and 40 years old with alopecia areata. Some clones in this sample may be carry-over from other donors' samples. Specimen: whole blood, collected in connection with sensitization to the hapten diphenylcyclopropenone (DPC). The CDR3 nucleotides are TGTGCCAGCAGTTTTGGGGGGACAGGGAGGACCTACGAGCAGTACTTC. It is translated as CASSFGGTGRTYEQYF.